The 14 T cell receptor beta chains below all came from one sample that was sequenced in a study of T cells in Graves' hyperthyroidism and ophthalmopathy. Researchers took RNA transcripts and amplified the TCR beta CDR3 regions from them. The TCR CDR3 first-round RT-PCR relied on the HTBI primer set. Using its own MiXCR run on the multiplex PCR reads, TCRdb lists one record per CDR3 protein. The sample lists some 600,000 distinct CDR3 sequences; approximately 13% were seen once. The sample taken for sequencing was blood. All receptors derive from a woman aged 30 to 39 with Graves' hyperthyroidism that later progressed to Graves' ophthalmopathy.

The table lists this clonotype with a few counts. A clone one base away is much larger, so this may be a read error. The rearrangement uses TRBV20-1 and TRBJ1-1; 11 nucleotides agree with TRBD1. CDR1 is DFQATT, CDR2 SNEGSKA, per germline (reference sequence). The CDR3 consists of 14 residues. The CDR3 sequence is CSANGQGAVTEVFF. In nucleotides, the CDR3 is TGCAGTGCTAACGGACAGGGGGCGGTCACTGAAGTTTTCTTT.

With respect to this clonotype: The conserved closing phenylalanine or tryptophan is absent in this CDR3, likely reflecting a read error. In DNA, the CDR3 is TGTGCCAGCAGCCCCCCCACCGTCAATGAGCAGTTCTAC. Its translation: CASSPPTVNEQFY. The chain recombines TRBV5-4 with TRBJ2-1; D is undetermined. The CDR3 loop spans 13 amino acids. The V gene's germline CDR1 is SGHNT and CDR2 YYREEE (reference sequence). Trimming cost V 4 bases and J 6 bases, with 11 bases left between them.

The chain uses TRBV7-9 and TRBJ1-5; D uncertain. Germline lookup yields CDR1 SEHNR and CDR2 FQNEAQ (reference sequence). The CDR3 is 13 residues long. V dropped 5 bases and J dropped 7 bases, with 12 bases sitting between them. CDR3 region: CASSLQPGQPQHF. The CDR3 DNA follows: TGTGCCAGCAGCCTACAACCCGGCCAGCCCCAGCATTTT.

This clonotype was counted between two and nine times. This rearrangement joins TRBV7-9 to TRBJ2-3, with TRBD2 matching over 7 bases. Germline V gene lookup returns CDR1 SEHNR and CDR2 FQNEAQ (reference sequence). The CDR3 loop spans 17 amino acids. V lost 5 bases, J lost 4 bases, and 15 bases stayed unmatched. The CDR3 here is CASSQDGTGGGADTQYF. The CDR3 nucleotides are TGTGCCAGCAGCCAAGATGGGACGGGAGGCGGGGCAGATACGCAGTATTTT.

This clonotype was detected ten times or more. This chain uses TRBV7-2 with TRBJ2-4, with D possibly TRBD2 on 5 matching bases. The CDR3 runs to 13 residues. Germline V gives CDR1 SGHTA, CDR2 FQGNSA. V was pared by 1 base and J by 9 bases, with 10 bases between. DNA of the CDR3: TGTGCCAGCAGCTTAGAGCTTGGAGGCATTCAGTACTTC. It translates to CASSLELGGIQYF.

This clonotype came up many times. The CDR3 DNA reads as TGTGCCAGCAGCGACCATGGACGCTCAGGGGGCTACACCTTC. It encodes CASSDHGRSGGYTF. This rearrangement joins TRBV28 to TRBJ1-2, with D perhaps matching TRBD1 (5 bases). V lost 6 bases and J lost 8, with 19 bases in between. This CDR3 is built from 14 residues. Germline V gene data show CDR1 as MDHEN and CDR2 as SYDVKM.

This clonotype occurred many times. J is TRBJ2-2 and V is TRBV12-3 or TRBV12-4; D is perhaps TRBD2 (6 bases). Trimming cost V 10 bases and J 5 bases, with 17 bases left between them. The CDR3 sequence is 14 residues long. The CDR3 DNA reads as TGTGCCACTAAAGGACTAACTCGAACCGGGGAGCTGTTTTTT. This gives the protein CATKGLTRTGELFF.

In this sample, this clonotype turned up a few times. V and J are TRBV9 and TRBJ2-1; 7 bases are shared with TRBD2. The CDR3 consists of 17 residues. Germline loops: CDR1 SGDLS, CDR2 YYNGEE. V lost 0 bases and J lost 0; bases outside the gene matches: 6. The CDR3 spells CASSVAWGGSSYNEQFF. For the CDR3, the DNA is TGTGCCAGCAGCGTAGCTTGGGGGGGAAGCTCCTACAATGAGCAGTTCTTC.

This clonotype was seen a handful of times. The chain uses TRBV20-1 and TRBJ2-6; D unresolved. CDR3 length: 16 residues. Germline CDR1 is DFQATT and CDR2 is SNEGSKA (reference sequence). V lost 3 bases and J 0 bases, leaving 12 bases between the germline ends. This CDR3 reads CSARRTGISGANVLTF. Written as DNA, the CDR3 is TGCAGTGCTAGGAGAACCGGCATCTCTGGGGCCAACGTCCTGACTTTC.

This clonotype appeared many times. The DNA of the CDR3 is TGCAGTGCCCATCCCGGACAGGGACGGACAGATACGCAGTATTTT. Protein product: CSAHPGQGRTDTQYF. The chain is built from TRBV20-1 and TRBJ2-3, with 8 bases aligning to TRBD1. CDR3 length: 15 amino acids. V lost 6 bases and J lost 3; bases outside the gene matches: 11. Germline V gene data show CDR1 as DFQATT and CDR2 as SNEGSKA (reference sequence).

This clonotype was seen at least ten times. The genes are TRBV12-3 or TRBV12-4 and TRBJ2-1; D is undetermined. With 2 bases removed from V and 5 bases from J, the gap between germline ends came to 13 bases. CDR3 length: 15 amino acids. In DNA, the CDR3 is TGTGCCAGCAGTTTAAGGACGGCTGGAGACAATGAGCAGTTCTTC. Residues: CASSLRTAGDNEQFF.

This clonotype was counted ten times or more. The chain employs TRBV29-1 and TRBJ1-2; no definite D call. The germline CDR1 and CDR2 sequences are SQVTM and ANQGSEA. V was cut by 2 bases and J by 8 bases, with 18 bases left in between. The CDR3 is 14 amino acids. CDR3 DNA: TGCAGCGTTGAACTAATAGACCGACCTAAGGGCTACACCTTC. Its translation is CSVELIDRPKGYTF.

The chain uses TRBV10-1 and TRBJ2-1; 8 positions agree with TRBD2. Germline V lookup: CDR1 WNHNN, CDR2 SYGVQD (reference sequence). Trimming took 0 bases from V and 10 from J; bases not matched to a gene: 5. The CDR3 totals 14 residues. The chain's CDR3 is CASSESGGADEQFF. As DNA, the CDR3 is TGCGCCAGCAGTGAGTCCGGGGGGGCCGACGAGCAGTTCTTC.

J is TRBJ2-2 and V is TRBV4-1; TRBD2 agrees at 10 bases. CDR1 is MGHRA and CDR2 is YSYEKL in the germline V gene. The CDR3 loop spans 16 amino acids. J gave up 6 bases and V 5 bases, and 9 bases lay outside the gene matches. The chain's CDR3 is CASSSRLAGLSGELFF. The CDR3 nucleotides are TGCGCCAGCAGCTCAAGACTAGCGGGTCTTTCCGGGGAGCTGTTTTTT.